The T cell receptor beta chain described here comes from a study of blood T cell repertoires in COVID-19. Data came from immunoSEQ multiplex PCR; TCRdb stores just in-frame clones and leaves some out. The table has approximately 140,000 clones, about 83% seen once. The germline V gene has CDR1 LNHDA and CDR2 SQIVND (reference sequence). V lost 2 bases, J lost 6 bases, and 10 bases stayed unmatched. This CDR3 has 16 amino acids. The clonotype originates from a woman between 45 and 65 years old who had been exposed to COVID-19. This chain joins TRBV19 and TRBJ2-5; 9 bases agree with TRBD2. Sequenced sample: PBMCs or T cells enriched from blood (not recorded which). CDR3 sequence: CASSIRGGAGIKTQYF. As DNA, the CDR3 is TGTGCCAGTAGTATACGCGGGGGGGCCGGGATAAAGACCCAGTACTTC.